The next 11 T cell receptor beta chains were all read from a single sample in a study of control samples from healthy donors and cancer patients. Libraries were prepared by immunoSEQ multiplex PCR; TCRdb keeps only in-frame clonotypes and omits some of them. Of 89,000 or so clones listed, approximately 89% are singletons. The sequenced sample was blood. These receptors were taken from a man aged 50 to 60 in good health.

This rearrangement joins TRBV10-3 to TRBJ1-1; possible D gene TRBD1, 6 bases. The CDR3 length is 13 residues. Trimming stripped 9 bases from V and 4 bases from J, with 15 bases between. CDR1 and CDR2 from the germline V gene are ENHRY and SYGVKD. CDR3: CAIARGQGTEAFF. Written as DNA, the CDR3 is TGTGCCATAGCGCGGGGGCAGGGCACTGAAGCTTTCTTT.

The chain uses TRBV19 and TRBJ1-2; 8 nucleotides match TRBD1. The CDR3 is 18 amino acids. CDR1 LNHDA and CDR2 SQIVND come from the germline V gene (reference sequence). Trimming removed 2 bases from V and 3 bases from J; junction bases left unmatched: 14. The CDR3 DNA sequence: TGTGCCAGTAGTATACCCGGACAGGGCCGGGAAATGGACTATGGCTACACCTTC. Translated: CASSIPGQGREMDYGYTF.

CDR3 bases: TGTGCCAGCACCAATCGAAACCAGGGGACTGAAGCTTTCTTT. The encoded protein is CASTNRNQGTEAFF. This sequence joins TRBV6-7 and TRBJ1-1; D is perhaps TRBD1 (6 bases). TRBV6-7 counts as an open reading frame of uncertain function. V dropped 7 bases and J dropped 5 bases, with 17 bases sitting between them. This CDR3 is built from 14 residues.

The rearrangement uses TRBV6-5 and TRBJ1-4, with 7 bases identical to TRBD1. Germline V gene data show CDR1 as MNHEY and CDR2 as SVGAGI. The J segment lost 6 bases and the V segment lost 8 bases, leaving 12 bases of the junction unmatched. This CDR3 has 15 residues. The CDR3 DNA reads as TGTGCCAGCCGAAAGCGGACAGGAATGGATGAAAAACTGTTTTTT. Residues: CASRKRTGMDEKLFF.

V and J are TRBV6-6 and TRBJ1-2, with D perhaps TRBD1 (5 bases). CDR3 length equals 13 residues. Trimming removed 4 bases from V and 7 bases from J, with 13 bases in between. Germline assignment: CDR1 MNHNY and CDR2 SVGAGI (reference sequence). As DNA, the CDR3 is TGTGCCAGCAGTTCCGGGGGATGGTTTGGCTACACCTTC. It translates to CASSSGGWFGYTF.

This clone was detected only a few times. The chain couples TRBV6-6 to TRBJ1-2, with 8 positions matching TRBD1. This CDR3 contains 14 residues. V dropped 4 bases and J dropped 8; count of bases not matched to a gene: 9. The V gene's germline CDR1 is MNHNY and CDR2 SVGAGI (reference sequence). CDR3 loop: CASSSWTGRSGYTF. Written as DNA, the CDR3 is TGTGCCAGCAGTTCCTGGACAGGGCGTTCAGGCTACACCTTC.

CDR3 loop: CASEGQGAGELFF. The CDR3 DNA is TGTGCCAGCGAGGGACAGGGTGCCGGGGAGCTGTTTTTT. The chain combines TRBV12-3 or TRBV12-4 with TRBJ2-2; 9 bases are a match to TRBD1. Germline trimming cut 8 bases from V and 6 bases from J; bases unmatched to any gene: 4. The CDR3 is 13 amino acids.

V usage is TRBV4-3 and J usage is TRBJ1-2, with D hard to call. With 1 base removed from V and 3 bases from J, the gap between germline ends came to 15 bases. CDR1 LGHNA and CDR2 YSLEER come from the germline V gene. This CDR3 is built from 16 residues. The CDR3 nucleotides are TGCGCCAGCAGCCAAGTCTCCGGGCCGGTGTACTATGGCTACACCTTC. Translated, it gives CASSQVSGPVYYGYTF.

This clone was found once. The chain is built from TRBV29-1 and TRBJ2-3; TRBD2 agrees at 14 bases. Germline V gives CDR1 SQVTM, CDR2 ANQGSEA. CDR3 length: 15 amino acids. V lost 5 bases and J lost 3; bases outside the gene matches: 4. The CDR3, as DNA: TGCAGCGTTACCGGGACTAGCGGGAGAACAGATACGCAGTATTTT. Its translation is CSVTGTSGRTDTQYF.

V and J are TRBV12-3 or TRBV12-4 and TRBJ1-1; no clear D gene. CDR3 length: 13 amino acids. V dropped 0 bases and J dropped 11 bases, with 13 bases sitting between them. The CDR3 nucleotides are TGTGCCAGCAGTTTAGCGGGCACCCCGTCGGCTTTCTTT. This encodes CASSLAGTPSAFF.

This clone occurred once. This chain joins TRBV7-9 and TRBJ1-5; perhaps TRBD1 as D (5 bases). CDR1 is SEHNR and CDR2 is FQNEAQ in the germline V gene (reference sequence). Between the trimmed V and J ends, which lost 0 bases and 7 bases, there was a span of 10 bases. CDR3 length: 14 amino acids. CDR3 region: CASSLAGVGQPQHF. For the CDR3, the DNA is TGTGCCAGCAGCTTAGCAGGGGTGGGACAGCCCCAGCATTTT.